Below are 20 T cell receptor beta chains sequenced from a single sample in a study of T cell changes during pregnancy in multiple sclerosis. TCRdb's copy holds only in-frame clones and misses some; the assay was immunoSEQ multiplex PCR. The repertoire consists of about 68,000 clones, with less than 95% occurring once and the leading ten covering around 0.89%. The sequenced sample was peripheral blood, obtained in the second trimester of pregnancy. These receptor sequences come from a female donor with multiple sclerosis, enrolled in a pregnancy study.

Only a few counts were recorded for this clone. This CDR3 is CASSKQGDSWETQYF. The CDR3 coding sequence is TGTGCCAGCAGCAAACAGGGGGATTCATGGGAGACCCAGTACTTC. This rearrangement joins TRBV7-3 to TRBJ2-5; 8 bases are a match to TRBD1. Germline V gene sequence: CDR1 SGHTA, CDR2 FQGTGA. Germline trimming cut 5 bases from V and 5 bases from J; bases unmatched to any gene: 10. The CDR3 contains 15 residues. The full variable domain, in which reference TRBV7-3 and TRBJ2-5 provide the parts outside the CDR3, is GAGVSQTPSNKVTEKGKYVELRCDPISGHTALYWYRQSLGQGPEFLIYFQGTGAADDSGLPNDRFFAVRPEGSVSTLKIQRTERGDSAVYLCASSKQGDSWETQYFGPGTRLLVL.

This clone has only a few counts. The CDR3 spells CASSQDPPQPQHF. The CDR3 DNA reads TGTGCCAGCAGCCAAGATCCTCCTCAGCCCCAGCATTTT. The rearrangement joins TRBV4-2 to TRBJ1-5; D ambiguous. CDR3 length: 13 residues. CDR1 and CDR2 from the germline V gene are LGHNA and YNFKEQ. V dropped 0 bases and J dropped 6 bases, with 6 bases sitting between them.

The chain is built from TRBV19 and TRBJ1-2; the D is unclear. Germline CDR1 and CDR2: LNHDA and SQIVND (reference sequence). V was shortened by 3 bases and J by 6 bases, with 11 bases between the two germline ends. This CDR3 comprises 13 residues. The CDR3 DNA sequence: TGTGCCAGTAGTATTCTAGGTACGGATGGCTACACCTTC. Its protein is CASSILGTDGYTF.

The chain uses TRBV10-3 and TRBJ1-5; no clear D. Trimming removed 7 bases from V and 0 bases from J, with 13 bases in between. This CDR3 has 15 residues. Germline V gene sequence: CDR1 ENHRY, CDR2 SYGVKD. Here the CDR3 DNA reads TGTGCCATCAAGAAAAACGGAGATAGCAATCAGCCCCAGCATTTT. Translating gives CAIKKNGDSNQPQHF.

V gene TRBV18 combines with J gene TRBJ1-5; 7 bases are a match to TRBD1. V shed 6 bases, J shed 5 bases, and the junction held 7 bases outside the gene matches. Per germline, CDR1 KGHSH and CDR2 LQKENI. CDR3 length: 14 amino acids. CDR3 coding DNA: TGTGCCAGCTCGCGTACAGGGGAGGATCAGCCCCAGCATTTT. It codes for CASSRTGEDQPQHF.

This clone was found once. V usage is TRBV7-2 and J usage is TRBJ1-1, with a possible D match to TRBD1 (5 bases). The germline gives CDR1 SGHTA, CDR2 FQGNSA. With 5 bases removed from V and 0 bases from J, the gap between germline ends came to 13 bases. The CDR3 length is 15 residues. The chain's CDR3 is CASSDGGHVNTEAFF. The CDR3 DNA reads TGTGCCAGCAGCGATGGTGGACATGTGAACACTGAAGCTTTCTTT.

The chain has TRBV7-2 and TRBJ2-2; D is undetermined. CDR1 and CDR2 from the germline V gene are SGHTA and FQGNSA. Trimming took 3 bases from V and 0 from J, leaving 8 bases between them. The CDR3 is 15 amino acids. The chain's CDR3 is CASSFTNTNTGELFF. The CDR3 DNA reads as TGTGCCAGCAGCTTTACAAACACGAACACCGGGGAGCTGTTTTTT.

The V gene is TRBV9, the J gene TRBJ1-2, with TRBD1 identical over 7 bases. Germline CDR1 is SGDLS and CDR2 is YYNGEE. After removal of 0 bases from V and 6 bases from J, the junction contained 5 bases not matched to a gene. CDR3 length equals 14 residues. The CDR3 nucleotides read TGTGCCAGCAGCGTAGAAGACAGGGTGAATGGCTACACCTTC. Amino acids: CASSVEDRVNGYTF.

The chain uses TRBV6-1 and TRBJ2-5, with D perhaps matching TRBD2 (5 bases). This CDR3 spans 13 amino acids. Germline V lookup: CDR1 MNHNS, CDR2 SASEGT. V lost 8 bases and J lost 1, with 11 bases in between. DNA for the CDR3: TGTGCCAGCCAAAGACTACTCCAAGAGACCCAGTACTTC. It codes for CASQRLLQETQYF.

The chain combines TRBV28 with TRBJ1-2; the match to TRBD1 covers 8 bases. V lost 2 bases, J lost 8 bases, and 10 bases stayed unmatched. Germline CDR1 MDHEN, CDR2 SYDVKM. The CDR3 extends over 15 amino acids. CDR3 protein: CASSLIQGVEGGYTF. Written as DNA, the CDR3 is TGTGCCAGCAGTTTAATACAGGGGGTCGAGGGGGGCTACACCTTC.

The genes are TRBV5-4 and TRBJ2-7; D uncertain. Germline V gene sequence: CDR1 SGHNT, CDR2 YYREEE (reference sequence). CDR3 size: 12 residues. Deletions cut 1 base from V and 2 bases from J, with 4 bases between. CDR3 sequence reads: CASSLWPYEQYF. The CDR3 DNA follows: TGTGCCAGCAGCTTGTGGCCCTACGAGCAGTACTTC.

This rearrangement joins TRBV2 to TRBJ2-7; D is possibly TRBD2 (5 bases). V was shortened by 6 bases and J by 6 bases, with 15 bases between the two germline ends. The CDR3 length is 13 residues. Looked up from germline, CDR1 is SNHLY and CDR2 is FYNNEI. In DNA, the CDR3 is TGTGCCAGCAGACGGGCGCGCGGGCTCGAGCAGTACTTC. Translation: CASRRARGLEQYF.

V and J are TRBV4-1 and TRBJ1-6, with 9 bases identical to TRBD1. The CDR3 runs 18 residues. With V trimmed by 6 bases and J by 5 bases, 14 bases remained unmatched. Germline V gene data show CDR1 as MGHRA and CDR2 as YSYEKL. The CDR3 is CASSTSRGQGWNNSPLHF. The CDR3 DNA follows: TGCGCCAGCAGTACAAGCCGGGGACAGGGCTGGAATAATTCACCCCTCCACTTT.

The chain employs TRBV6-1 and TRBJ1-2, with 10 bases identical to TRBD1. Per the germline V gene, CDR1 is MNHNS and CDR2 is SASEGT. Germline trimming cut 4 bases from V and 8 bases from J; bases unmatched to any gene: 4. This CDR3 has 13 residues. The chain's CDR3 is CASSVGQGYGYTF. CDR3 nucleotide sequence: TGTGCCAGCAGTGTGGGACAGGGGTACGGCTACACCTTC.

CDR3 in amino acids: CASRGPQETQYF. The CDR3 region has the DNA TGCGCCAGCAGGGGGCCGCAAGAGACCCAGTACTTC. V usage is TRBV4-1 and J usage is TRBJ2-5; tentatively, D is TRBD1 (5 bases). This CDR3 spans 12 amino acids. Germline assignment: CDR1 MGHRA and CDR2 YSYEKL. Trimming shortened V by 6 bases and J by 2 bases, and 7 bases separated the two germline ends.

This rearrangement joins TRBV29-1 to TRBJ2-1; TRBD1 matches at 8 bases. V trimming: 3 bases; J trimming: 3 bases; junction bases outside the gene matches: 4. Per the germline V gene, CDR1 is SQVTM and CDR2 is ANQGSEA. The CDR3 totals 14 residues. The chain's CDR3 is CSVDRGLIYNEQFF. In DNA, the CDR3 is TGCAGCGTTGACAGGGGGCTGATCTACAATGAGCAGTTCTTC.

This clone was picked up a small number of times. This sequence joins TRBV5-6 and TRBJ2-7; a possible D gene is TRBD2 (5 bases). The germline CDR1 and CDR2 sequences are SGHDT and YYEEEE. The CDR3 runs 11 residues. With 2 bases removed from V and 9 bases from J, the gap between germline ends came to 9 bases. CDR3 sequence (DNA): TGTGCCAGCAGCTTCGGGGATGTGCAGTACTTC. Its protein is CASSFGDVQYF.

The J gene is TRBJ1-3, the V gene TRBV5-1, with 9 bases aligning to TRBD1. CDR3 size: 19 residues. The V segment lost 2 bases and the J segment 4 bases; nucleotides outside the gene matches: 16. Germline lookup yields CDR1 SGHRS and CDR2 YFSETQ. The DNA of the CDR3 is TGCGCCAGCAGCTTCAATGCCGTTCTTGACAGGGGGTCCGGAAACACCATATATTTT. Translating it yields CASSFNAVLDRGSGNTIYF.

The chain uses TRBV11-2 and TRBJ1-5, with D hard to call. CDR1 and CDR2 (germline): SGHAT, FQNNGV. V was trimmed by 1 base and J by 6 bases, leaving 13 bases between them. The CDR3 sequence is 15 residues long. DNA for the CDR3: TGTGCCAGCAGCTTAGGTCAGGAAAGCGGTCAGCCCCAGCATTTT. This codes for CASSLGQESGQPQHF.

The J gene is TRBJ2-7, the V gene TRBV5-1, with 7 positions matching TRBD2. V lost 4 bases and J lost 3; bases outside the gene matches: 7. The CDR3 covers 14 residues. Germline CDR1 is SGHRS and CDR2 is YFSETQ. This CDR3 is CASSPSASGYEQYF. The CDR3, as DNA: TGCGCCAGCAGCCCTTCCGCTAGCGGCTACGAGCAGTACTTC.